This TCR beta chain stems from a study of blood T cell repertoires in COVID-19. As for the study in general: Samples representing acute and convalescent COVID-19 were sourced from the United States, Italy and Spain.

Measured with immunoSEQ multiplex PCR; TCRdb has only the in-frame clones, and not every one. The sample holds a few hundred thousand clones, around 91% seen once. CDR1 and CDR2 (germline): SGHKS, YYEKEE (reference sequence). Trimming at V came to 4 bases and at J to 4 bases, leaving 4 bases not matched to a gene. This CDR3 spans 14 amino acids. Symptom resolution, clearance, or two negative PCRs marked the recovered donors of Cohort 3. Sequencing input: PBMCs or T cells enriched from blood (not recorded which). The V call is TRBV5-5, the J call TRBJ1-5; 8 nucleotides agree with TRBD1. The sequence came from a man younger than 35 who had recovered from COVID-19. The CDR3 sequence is CASSRGQGNQPQHF. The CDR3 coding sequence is TGTGCCAGCAGCCGTGGACAGGGAAATCAGCCCCAGCATTTT. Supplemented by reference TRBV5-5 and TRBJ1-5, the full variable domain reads DAGVTQSPTHLIKTRGQQVTLRCSPISGHKSVSWYQQVLGQGPQFIFQYYEKEERGRGNFPDRFSARQFPNYSSELNVNALLLGDSALYLCASSRGQGNQPQHFGDGTRLSIL.